These 5 T cell receptor beta chains were sequenced from one sample in a study of shared clonotypes between healthy human individuals. The assay was immunoSEQ multiplex PCR, and TCRdb's table has in-frame clones only and misses some. The profile covers fewer than 1.4 million clones, with 70% to 80% appearing a single time and roughly 0.62% taken by the ten largest. The material sequenced was memory CD4+ T cells from PBMCs. The subset denotes: CD45RA-negative fraction. The source is a man aged 18 to 30 in good health. Some clones in this sample may be carry-over from other donors' samples.

The J gene is TRBJ1-2, the V gene TRBV2; D remains unclear. The CDR3 totals 16 residues. Germline V CDR1 and CDR2: SNHLY, FYNNEI. Trimming cost V 5 bases and J 4 bases, with 20 bases left between them. This CDR3 is CASSPTGPGMGYGYTF. As DNA, the CDR3 is TGTGCCAGCAGTCCCACCGGGCCCGGAATGGGCTATGGCTACACCTTC.

This chain joins TRBV25-1 and TRBJ2-3, with D uncertain. V was trimmed by 3 bases and J by 7 bases, leaving 11 bases between them. Germline assignment: CDR1 MGHDK and CDR2 SYGVNS. CDR3 length equals 13 residues. CDR3 residues: CASSDSRSNTQYF. CDR3 sequence (DNA): TGTGCCAGCAGTGATTCCCGAAGTAATACGCAGTATTTT.

The J gene is TRBJ2-1, the V gene TRBV29-1; the match to TRBD1 covers 11 bases. Germline CDR1 reads SQVTM; CDR2 reads ANQGSEA. The CDR3 runs 16 residues. Trimming at V came to 4 bases and at J to 6 bases, leaving 11 bases not matched to a gene. Here the CDR3 reads CSVGKTPDRGLNEQFF. CDR3 nucleotides: TGCAGCGTTGGGAAGACCCCGGACAGGGGGCTCAATGAGCAGTTCTTC.

V is TRBV7-9 and J is TRBJ1-4, with 7 bases lining up with TRBD1. The V segment lost 5 bases and the J segment 0 bases; nucleotides outside the gene matches: 9. The CDR3 runs 17 residues. The germline gives CDR1 SEHNR, CDR2 FQNEAQ (reference sequence). The CDR3 DNA sequence: TGTGCCAGCAGCATCCCGGGACAGTATACAACTAATGAAAAACTGTTTTTT. It yields the protein CASSIPGQYTTNEKLFF. Using reference TRBV7-9 and TRBJ1-4 for the parts outside the CDR3, the full variable domain is DTGVSQNPRHKITKRGQNVTFRCDPISEHNRLYWYRQTLGQGPEFLTYFQNEAQLEKSRLLSDRFSAERPKGSFSTLEIQRTEQGDSAMYLCASSIPGQYTTNEKLFFGSGTQLSVL.

V gene TRBV18 combines with J gene TRBJ2-1; 10 bases align to TRBD2. J gave up 7 bases and V 3 bases, and 6 bases lay outside the gene matches. The CDR3 extends over 15 amino acids. Germline CDR1 reads KGHSH; CDR2 reads LQKENI. This CDR3 reads CASSPALAGDNEQFF. CDR3 DNA: TGTGCCAGCTCACCCGCGCTAGCGGGAGATAATGAGCAGTTCTTC.